This T cell receptor beta chain was documented in a study of blood T cells in healthy people across ages. Primers used in a second PCR of about 6 to 11 cycles were a sample-barcoded 5' primer and a J-beta primer mix. TCRdb independently ran MiXCR on the 5' RACE reads; one entry per CDR3 protein. The sample has about 1.1 million distinct CDR3 sequences; 35% to 45% are singletons. For this clonotype: The antigen is undetermined.

Study conclusions and caveats: Correlation between TCR beta diversity and naive T cell percentage was strong. The long-lived group displayed more naive CD4+ cells, plus higher diversity, than the aged donors did.

The receptor's source is a man younger than 35 in good health. The sequencing sample was made of blood.

For the CDR3, the DNA is TGTGCCAGCAGCGCCCACCGGGACAGGGGGATTAATGAGCAGTACTTC. As protein: CASSAHRDRGINEQYF. This sequence joins TRBV9 and TRBJ2-5; TRBD1 agrees at 11 bases. Germline V gene data show CDR1 as SGDLS and CDR2 as YYNGEE. Trimming cost V 3 bases and J 11 bases; bases outside gene matches: 15. The CDR3 has 16 amino acids.